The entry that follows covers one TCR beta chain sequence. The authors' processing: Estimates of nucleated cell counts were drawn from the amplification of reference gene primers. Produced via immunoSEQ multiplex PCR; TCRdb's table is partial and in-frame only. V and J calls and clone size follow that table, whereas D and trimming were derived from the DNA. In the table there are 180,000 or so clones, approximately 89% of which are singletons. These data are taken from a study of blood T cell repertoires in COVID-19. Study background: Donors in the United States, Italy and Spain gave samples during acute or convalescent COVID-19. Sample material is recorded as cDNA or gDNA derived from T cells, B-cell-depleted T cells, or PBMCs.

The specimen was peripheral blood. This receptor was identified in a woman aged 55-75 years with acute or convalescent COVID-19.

CDR3: CASRATGGNQPQHF. DNA of the CDR3: TGTGCCAGCAGGGCAACAGGGGGCAATCAGCCCCAGCATTTT. The chain carries TRBV2 and TRBJ1-5, with TRBD1 matching over 7 bases. The CDR3 spans 14 residues. From germline, CDR1 is SNHLY and CDR2 FYNNEI. V was clipped by 6 bases and J by 2 bases; unmatched bases: 4.